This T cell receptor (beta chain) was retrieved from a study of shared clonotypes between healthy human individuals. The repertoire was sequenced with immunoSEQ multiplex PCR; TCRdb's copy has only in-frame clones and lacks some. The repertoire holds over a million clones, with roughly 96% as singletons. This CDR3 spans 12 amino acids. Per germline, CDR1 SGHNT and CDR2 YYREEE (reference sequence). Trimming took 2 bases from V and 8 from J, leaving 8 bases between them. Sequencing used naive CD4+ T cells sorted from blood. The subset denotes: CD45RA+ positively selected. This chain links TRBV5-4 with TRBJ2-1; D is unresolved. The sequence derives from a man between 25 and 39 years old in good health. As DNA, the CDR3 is TGTGCCAGCAGCTTTGTTCCGGATGAGCAGTTCTTC. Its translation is CASSFVPDEQFF.